Listed here is a single T cell receptor beta chain. These data are taken from a study of PD-L1 blockade in urothelial cancer. Here immunoSEQ multiplex PCR was the method, and the copy in TCRdb shows in-frame clones only, minus some. Of 40,000 to 55,000 clones detected, 86% appear once; the ten largest clones hold about 20%. Per the germline V gene, CDR1 is KGHSH and CDR2 is LQKENI. J was trimmed by 3 bases and V by 3 bases; bases with no gene match: 0. The CDR3 covers 13 residues. Time point reported: pretreatment peripheral blood. The specimen comprised PBMCs, sampled around atezolizumab (anti-PD-L1) treatment. This sequence originates from a man aged 55-75 years with urothelial cancer. The gene calls are TRBV18 and TRBJ1-1; 8 nucleotides line up with TRBD1. DNA of the CDR3: TGTGCCAGCTCACCGGGACAGGACACTGAAGCTTTCTTT. This translates into CASSPGQDTEAFF.